One and the same sample provided the 5 T cell receptor beta chains below, sequenced in a study of T cells in Graves' hyperthyroidism and ophthalmopathy. TCR beta CDR3 regions were amplified from RNA transcripts. The primer set for the first-round RT-PCR of the TCR CDR3 was HTBI. TCRdb itself ran the multiplex PCR reads through MiXCR, one entry per CDR3 protein. The sample records more than 500,000 distinct CDR3 sequences, 46% being singletons. The specimen was peripheral blood or thyroid tissue (not recorded which). These receptors came from an adult woman with Graves' disease, either hyperthyroidism or ophthalmopathy (not recorded which).

This clonotype was counted at least ten times. J is TRBJ1-2 and V is TRBV7-2; D gene unclear. V was trimmed by 5 bases and J by 7 bases, leaving 14 bases between them. This CDR3 has 13 residues. Germline CDR1 and CDR2: SGHTA and FQGNSA. In DNA, the CDR3 is TGTGCCAGCAGCCTCGAAGGGCTGGGTGGCTACACCTTC. Its protein product is CASSLEGLGGYTF.

The V gene is TRBV20-1, the J gene TRBJ2-7; D remains unclear. Per the germline V gene, CDR1 is DFQATT and CDR2 is SNEGSKA (reference sequence). V lost 6 bases and J 0 bases, leaving 18 bases between the germline ends. The CDR3 extends over 15 amino acids. The CDR3 spells CSALRGEVTSYEQYF. DNA of the CDR3: TGCAGTGCCCTAAGAGGAGAGGTAACCTCCTACGAGCAGTACTTC.

In this sample, this clonotype turned up a few times. J is TRBJ2-6 and V is TRBV2; 9 bases match TRBD2. Trimming removed 3 bases from V and 12 bases from J; junction bases left unmatched: 9. The CDR3 has 15 amino acids. Germline V gives CDR1 SNHLY, CDR2 FYNNEI. The CDR3 region has the DNA TGTGCCAGCAGTGAGAGCCTAGCGGGGCGGGCCGTCCTGACTTTC. Translation gives CASSESLAGRAVLTF.

The chain recombines TRBV20-1 with TRBJ2-7; maybe TRBD2 (6 bases). Trimming took 6 bases from V and 4 from J, leaving 22 bases between them. Germline V CDR1 and CDR2: DFQATT, SNEGSKA (reference sequence). This CDR3 has 15 residues. In nucleotides, the CDR3 is TGCAGTGCCCGCTCCTTCAGGAGGCGGGATTACGAGCAGTACTTC. As protein: CSARSFRRRDYEQYF.

Regarding this clonotype: Being one base from a much bigger clone, this may be a read error. The V call is TRBV12-3 or TRBV12-4, the J call TRBJ1-6; D might be TRBD1 (5 bases). The CDR3 has 16 residues. CDR3 nucleotides: TGTGCCAGCAGTTACAACTCGCGAGGAACAGGTTCACCCCCCCACTTT. It specifies CASSYNSRGTGSPPHF.